Shown below are 15 T cell receptor beta chains from a single sample sequenced in a study of cytomegalovirus exposure and HLA in healthy donors. This table comes from immunoSEQ multiplex PCR, and its TCRdb copy is limited to in-frame clones, with some not included. Of approximately 150,000 clones in the sample, around 90% are singletons; the top ten hold over 3%. Sequencing input: PBMCs. These receptors were taken from a woman aged 18-35 years in good health and CMV-seropositive.

V usage is TRBV2 and J usage is TRBJ2-7, with TRBD2 identical over 12 bases. This CDR3 region has 18 residues. CDR1 and CDR2 (germline): SNHLY, FYNNEI. J was trimmed by 0 bases and V by 2 bases; bases with no gene match: 8. The CDR3: CASSERTSGAISSYEQYF. For the CDR3, the DNA is TGTGCCAGCAGTGAAAGGACTAGCGGGGCCATTAGCTCCTACGAGCAGTACTTC.

The chain joins TRBV27 to TRBJ2-3, with 9 bases fitting TRBD2. Germline V CDR1 and CDR2: MNHEY, SMNVEV (reference sequence). The V segment lost 8 bases and the J segment 0 bases; nucleotides outside the gene matches: 6. CDR3 length equals 15 residues. CDR3 DNA: TGTGCCAGCCTTCTAGCGGGGAGGAGCACAGATACGCAGTATTTT. Translating it yields CASLLAGRSTDTQYF.

The J gene is TRBJ2-7, the V gene TRBV29-1; TRBD1 aligns across 11 bases. Per germline, CDR1 SQVTM and CDR2 ANQGSEA. Trimming removed 3 bases from V and 3 bases from J; junction bases left unmatched: 4. The CDR3 sequence is 14 residues long. CDR3 amino acids: CSVDSGTGGYEQYF. The CDR3 coding sequence is TGCAGCGTTGACTCCGGGACAGGGGGCTACGAGCAGTACTTC.

The chain uses TRBV19 and TRBJ2-1; 9 bases map to TRBD2. The trim removed 1 base at V and 8 bases at J, leaving 3 bases unmatched. The CDR3 consists of 14 residues. Germline V gene data show CDR1 as LNHDA and CDR2 as SQIVND (reference sequence). The CDR3 region is CASSIGAGGDEQFF. As DNA, the CDR3 is TGTGCCAGTAGTATAGGAGCGGGGGGCGATGAGCAGTTCTTC.

V is TRBV7-6 and J is TRBJ2-1; 7 bases agree with TRBD2. The V and J ends lost 5 bases and 7 bases, in that order; junction bases with no gene match: 11. The CDR3 totals 15 residues. CDR1 and CDR2 from the germline V gene are SGHVS and FNYEAQ. CDR3 sequence (DNA): TGTGCCAGCAGCCCAAGGCGCGGGAGCTGGAATGAGCAGTTCTTC. This encodes CASSPRRGSWNEQFF. Supplemented by reference TRBV7-6 and TRBJ2-1, the full variable domain reads GAGVSQSPRYKVTKRGQDVALRCDPISGHVSLYWYRQALGQGPEFLTYFNYEAQQDKSGLPNDRFSAERPEGSISTLTIQRTEQRDSAMYRCASSPRRGSWNEQFFGPGTRLTVL.

This clone was counted many times. V is TRBV19 and J is TRBJ2-2; possible D gene TRBD2, 5 bases. V was trimmed by 10 bases and J by 3 bases, leaving 15 bases between them. This CDR3 spans 14 amino acids. The germline CDR1 and CDR2 sequences are LNHDA and SQIVND (reference sequence). The CDR3 DNA reads as TGTGCCACAATGCCTAGCATGTACACCGGGGAGCTGTTTTTT. Its translation is CATMPSMYTGELFF. The full variable domain, rest sourced from reference TRBV19 and TRBJ2-2, is DGGITQSPKYLFRKEGQNVTLSCEQNLNHDAMYWYRQDPGQGLRLIYYSQIVNDFQKGDIAEGYSVSREKKESFPLTVTSAQKNPTAFYLCATMPSMYTGELFFGEGSRLTVL.

V is TRBV6-1 and J is TRBJ2-6; 10 positions match TRBD1. Germline V gives CDR1 MNHNS, CDR2 SASEGT. The CDR3 consists of 19 residues. The V and J ends lost 2 bases and 0 bases, in that order; junction bases with no gene match: 7. The chain's CDR3 is CASSERDRGLFSGANVLTF. The CDR3 DNA follows: TGTGCCAGCAGTGAAAGGGACAGGGGTCTATTCTCTGGGGCCAACGTCCTGACTTTC.

The V gene is TRBV15, the J gene TRBJ1-5; D ambiguous. With 8 bases removed from V and 4 bases from J, the gap between germline ends came to 15 bases. Looked up from germline, CDR1 is LNHNV and CDR2 is YYDKDF (reference sequence). CDR3 length: 14 amino acids. Here the CDR3 reads CATGRTQTNQPQHF. CDR3 DNA: TGTGCCACCGGGAGAACACAGACAAATCAGCCCCAGCATTTT.

V and J are TRBV12-5 and TRBJ2-7; 14 nucleotides match TRBD2. This CDR3 has 17 residues. Germline lookup yields CDR1 LGHNT and CDR2 FRNRAP. V was pared by 5 bases and J by 4 bases, with 10 bases of the junction left unmatched. The chain's CDR3 is CASGKTGTSGSRYEQYF. The CDR3 region has the DNA TGTGCTAGTGGTAAAACCGGGACTAGCGGGAGTCGGTACGAGCAGTACTTC.

The chain has TRBV7-3 and TRBJ2-5; D is perhaps TRBD2 (6 bases). Trimming pared 5 bases from V and 5 bases from J, leaving 15 bases between. CDR3 length: 14 residues. Germline V CDR1 and CDR2: SGHTA, FQGTGA. The CDR3 bases are TGTGCCAGCAGCCCCAAGGTAGGGAGGGAGACCCAGTACTTC. Its translation: CASSPKVGRETQYF.

This chain connects TRBV29-1 to TRBJ2-1, with no clear D. Germline V gives CDR1 SQVTM, CDR2 ANQGSEA. With 1 base removed from V and 6 bases from J, the gap between germline ends came to 13 bases. This CDR3 comprises 14 residues. The CDR3 nucleotides are TGCAGCGTTGAAGCTGGCGTGCCAGGCAATGAGCAGTTCTTC. Amino acid sequence: CSVEAGVPGNEQFF.

The chain combines TRBV2 with TRBJ2-7; TRBD1 matches 8 bases. This CDR3 has 14 residues. Trimming removed 4 bases from V and 3 bases from J; junction bases left unmatched: 5. Germline V gives CDR1 SNHLY, CDR2 FYNNEI. The CDR3 loop reads CASSGVTGDYEQYF. In nucleotides, the CDR3 is TGTGCCAGCAGTGGGGTGACAGGGGACTACGAGCAGTACTTC. The whole variable domain, filled in from reference TRBV2 and TRBJ2-7, reads EPEVTQTPSHQVTQMGQEVILRCVPISNHLYFYWYRQILGQKVEFLVSFYNNEISEKSEIFDDQFSVERPDGSNFTLKIRSTKLEDSAMYFCASSGVTGDYEQYFGPGTRLTVT.

The genes are TRBV18 and TRBJ2-1, with D possibly TRBD1 on 7 matching bases. Germline values: CDR1 KGHSH, CDR2 LQKENI. V was pared by 2 bases and J by 7 bases, with 12 bases between. The CDR3 consists of 14 residues. CDR3 sequence: CASSPSQGGNEQFF. The CDR3 DNA follows: TGTGCCAGCTCACCATCTCAGGGGGGTAATGAGCAGTTCTTC. The full variable domain, with the rest looked up from reference TRBV18 and TRBJ2-1, is NAGVMQNPRHLVRRRGQEARLRCSPMKGHSHVYWYRQLPEEGLKFMVYLQKENIIDESGMPKERFSAEFPKEGPSILRIQQVVRGDSAAYFCASSPSQGGNEQFFGPGTRLTVL.

The chain links TRBV10-3 to TRBJ2-1, with 10 bases aligning to TRBD2. The CDR3 runs 18 residues. In germline, CDR1 is ENHRY, CDR2 SYGVKD. Germline trimming cut 3 bases from V and 2 bases from J; bases unmatched to any gene: 10. The CDR3 reads CAISDPSGRAQTYNEQFF. The CDR3 bases are TGTGCCATCAGTGACCCCAGCGGGAGGGCCCAGACCTACAATGAGCAGTTCTTC.

The chain has TRBV5-1 and TRBJ1-1; D gene ambiguous. The germline V gene encodes CDR1 SGHRS and CDR2 YFSETQ. The CDR3 length is 13 residues. Trimming removed 7 bases from V and 1 base from J, with 11 bases in between. The CDR3 here is CASGVRENTEAFF. As DNA, the CDR3 is TGCGCCAGCGGAGTACGGGAGAACACTGAAGCTTTCTTT.